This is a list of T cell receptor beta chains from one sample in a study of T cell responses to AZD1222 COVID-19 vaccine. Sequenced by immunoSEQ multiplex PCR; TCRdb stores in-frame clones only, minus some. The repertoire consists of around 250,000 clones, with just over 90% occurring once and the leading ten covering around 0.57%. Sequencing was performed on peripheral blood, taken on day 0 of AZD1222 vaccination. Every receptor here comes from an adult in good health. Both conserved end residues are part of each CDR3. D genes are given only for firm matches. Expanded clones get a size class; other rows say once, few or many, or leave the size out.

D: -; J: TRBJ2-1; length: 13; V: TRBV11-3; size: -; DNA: TGTGCCAGCAGCCTATTAGCGGACGGCGAGCAGTTCTTC; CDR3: CASSLLADGEQFF
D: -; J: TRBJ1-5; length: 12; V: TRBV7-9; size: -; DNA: TGTGCCAGCAGCCCGAATAATCAGCCCCAGCATTTT; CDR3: CASSPNNQPQHF
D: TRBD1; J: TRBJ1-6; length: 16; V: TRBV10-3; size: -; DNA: TGTGCCATCAGTGTAGGACAGGTGCCCTATAATTCACCCCTCCACTTT; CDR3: CAISVGQVPYNSPLHF
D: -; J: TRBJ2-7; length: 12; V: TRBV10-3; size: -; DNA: TGTGCCATAGGCGGCAGTCTCAACGAGCAGTACTTC; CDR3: CAIGGSLNEQYF
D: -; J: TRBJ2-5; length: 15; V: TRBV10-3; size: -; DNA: TGTGCCATCAGTGAGTCACGGCTAGTGCTGGGGACCCAGTACTTC; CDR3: CAISESRLVLGTQYF
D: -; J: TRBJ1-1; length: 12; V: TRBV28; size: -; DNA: TGTGCCAGCTCCTTGGCGGGGAGGGAAGCTTTCTTT; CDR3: CASSLAGREAFF
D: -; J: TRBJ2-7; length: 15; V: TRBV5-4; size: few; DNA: TGTGCCAGCAGCTTGGCTAAGACAGGTTCTTACGAGCAGTACTTC; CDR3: CASSLAKTGSYEQYF
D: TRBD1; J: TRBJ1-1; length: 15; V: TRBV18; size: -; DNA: TGTGCCAGCTCACCAAGCCAGGGGGGAAACACTGAAGCTTTCTTT; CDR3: CASSPSQGGNTEAFF
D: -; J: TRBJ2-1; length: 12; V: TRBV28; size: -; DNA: TGTGCCAGCAGTCAACTTAACAATGAGCAGTTCTTC; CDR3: CASSQLNNEQFF
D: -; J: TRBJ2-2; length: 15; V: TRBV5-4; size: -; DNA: TGTGCCAGCAGCTTCGGCGGGATTGACACCGGGGAGCTGTTTTTT; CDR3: CASSFGGIDTGELFF
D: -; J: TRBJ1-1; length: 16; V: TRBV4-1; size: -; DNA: TGCGCCAGCAGCCCCCCCTCGGTCGATGGAATCACTGAAGCTTTCTTT; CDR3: CASSPPSVDGITEAFF
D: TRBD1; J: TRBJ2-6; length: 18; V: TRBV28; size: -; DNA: TGTGCCAGCAGTCCACGGGACAGGGGGTTGTGGGGGGCCAACGTCCTGACTTTC; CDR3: CASSPRDRGLWGANVLTF
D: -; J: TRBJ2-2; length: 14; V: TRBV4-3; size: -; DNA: TGCGCCAGCAGCCTACGGGAGAACACCGGGGAGCTGTTTTTT; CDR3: CASSLRENTGELFF
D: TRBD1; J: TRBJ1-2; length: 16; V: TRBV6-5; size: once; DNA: TGTGCCAGCAGTTACCTCGGACAGGGAAGTCTCTATGGCTACACCTTC; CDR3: CASSYLGQGSLYGYTF
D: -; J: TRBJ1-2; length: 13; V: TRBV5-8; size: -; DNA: TGTGCCAGCAGCTTGTCGCCTAACTATGGCTACACCTTC; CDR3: CASSLSPNYGYTF
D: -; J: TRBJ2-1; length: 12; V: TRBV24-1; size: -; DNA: TGTGCCACCAGTGCCCCGGGGGCCCAGCAGTTCTTC; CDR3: CATSAPGAQQFF
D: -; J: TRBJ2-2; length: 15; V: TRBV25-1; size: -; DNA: TGTGCCAGCAGTGATAGTATGGGACCAACCGGGGAGCTGTTTTTT; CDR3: CASSDSMGPTGELFF
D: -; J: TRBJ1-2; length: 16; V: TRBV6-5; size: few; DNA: TGTGCCAGCAGTTATTTTACTGGGGGGCGGCTTTATGGCTACACCTTC; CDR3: CASSYFTGGRLYGYTF
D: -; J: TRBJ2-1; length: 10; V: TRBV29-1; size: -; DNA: TGCAGCGTTGATTACAATGAGCAGTTCTTC; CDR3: CSVDYNEQFF
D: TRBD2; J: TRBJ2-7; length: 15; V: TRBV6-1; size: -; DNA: TGTGCCAGCAGTGATGGGACTAGCGGGAACTACGAGCAGTACTTC; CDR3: CASSDGTSGNYEQYF
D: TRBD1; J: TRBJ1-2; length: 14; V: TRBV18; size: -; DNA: TGTGCCAGCTCACCACGGGACAGGGGAGAGGGCTACACCTTC; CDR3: CASSPRDRGEGYTF
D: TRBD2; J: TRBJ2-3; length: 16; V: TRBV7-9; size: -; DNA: TGTGCCAGCAGCTTGAATAGCGGGGGAAGCACAGATACGCAGTATTTT; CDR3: CASSLNSGGSTDTQYF
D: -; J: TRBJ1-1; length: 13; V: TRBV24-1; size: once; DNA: TGTGCCACCAGTGGAGGGCTTAACACTGAAGCTTTCTTT; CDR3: CATSGGLNTEAFF
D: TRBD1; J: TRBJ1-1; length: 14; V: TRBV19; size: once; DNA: TGTGCCAGTACCCTCAGGGGGCGAAGCACTGAAGCTTTCTTT; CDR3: CASTLRGRSTEAFF
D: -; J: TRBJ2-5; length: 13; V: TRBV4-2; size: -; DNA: TGTGCCAGCAGCCCCAAGGCCGAAGAGACCCAGTACTTC; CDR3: CASSPKAEETQYF
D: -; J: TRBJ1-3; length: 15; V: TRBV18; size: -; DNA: TGTGCCAGCTCACCACCCGGAGGACAGGGAAACACCATATATTTT; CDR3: CASSPPGGQGNTIYF
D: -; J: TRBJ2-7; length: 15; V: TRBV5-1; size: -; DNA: TGCGCCAGCAGCTTGGGCGGGACGGTCTCCTACGAGCAGTACTTC; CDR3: CASSLGGTVSYEQYF
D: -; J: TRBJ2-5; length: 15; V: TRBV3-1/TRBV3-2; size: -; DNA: TGTGCCAGCAGACTTGGAAGGGGCGCGGCGGAGACCCAGTACTTC; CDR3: CASRLGRGAAETQYF
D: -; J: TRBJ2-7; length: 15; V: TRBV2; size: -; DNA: TGTGCCAGCAGTAGGGACGCTGGGAGTCCCTACGAGCAGTACTTC; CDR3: CASSRDAGSPYEQYF
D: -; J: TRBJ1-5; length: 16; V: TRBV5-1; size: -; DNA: TGCGCCAGCAGCCCCCGGAGGGGCGCCTTTAATCAGCCCCAGCATTTT; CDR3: CASSPRRGAFNQPQHF
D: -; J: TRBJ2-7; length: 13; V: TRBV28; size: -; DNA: TGTGCCAGCAGTTTCGACCAGAACAACGAGCAGTACTTC; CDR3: CASSFDQNNEQYF
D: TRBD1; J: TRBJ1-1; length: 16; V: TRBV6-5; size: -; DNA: TGTGCCAGCAGTTACGCCCTGGGACAGGGTAACACTGAAGCTTTCTTT; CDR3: CASSYALGQGNTEAFF
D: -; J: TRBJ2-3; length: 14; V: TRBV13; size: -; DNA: TGTGCCAGCAGCTTAGCCGTAGTAACAGATACGCAGTATTTT; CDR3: CASSLAVVTDTQYF
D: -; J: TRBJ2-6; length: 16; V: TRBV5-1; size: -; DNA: TGCGCCAGCAGCTTGTCCCCAGGGCCTGGGGCCAACGTCCTGACTTTC; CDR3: CASSLSPGPGANVLTF
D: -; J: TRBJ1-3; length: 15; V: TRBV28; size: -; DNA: TGTGCCAGCACCGAATCCCGTGGCTCTGGAAACACCATATATTTT; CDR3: CASTESRGSGNTIYF
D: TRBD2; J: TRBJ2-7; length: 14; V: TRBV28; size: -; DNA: TGTGCCAGCTCTGGGGGGACTATATCCTACGAGCAGTACTTC; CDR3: CASSGGTISYEQYF
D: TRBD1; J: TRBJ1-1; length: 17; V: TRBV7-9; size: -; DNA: TGTGCCAGCAGCTCCAGACAGGGCGGGGGGATGAACACTGAAGCTTTCTTT; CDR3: CASSSRQGGGMNTEAFF
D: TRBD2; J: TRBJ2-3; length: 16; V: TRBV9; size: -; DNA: TGTGCCAGCAGCCCTGGAACTAGCGGGGGGGCCCATACGCAGTATTTT; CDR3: CASSPGTSGGAHTQYF
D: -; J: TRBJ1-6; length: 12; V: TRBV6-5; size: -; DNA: TGTGCCAGCAGGGGACCTGCTTCACCCCTCCACTTT; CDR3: CASRGPASPLHF
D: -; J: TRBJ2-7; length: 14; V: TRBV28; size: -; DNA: TGTGCCAGCAGTCTCCTGACAACGTCCTACGAGCAGTACTTC; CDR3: CASSLLTTSYEQYF
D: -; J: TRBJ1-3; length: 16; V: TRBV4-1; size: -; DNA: TGCGCCAGCAGCCAGAGCGCCAGGACCCCTGGAAACACCATATATTTT; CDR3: CASSQSARTPGNTIYF
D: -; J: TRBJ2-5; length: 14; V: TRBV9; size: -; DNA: TGTGCCAGCAGCGTCGGGACACAGAAAGAGACCCAGTACTTC; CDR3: CASSVGTQKETQYF
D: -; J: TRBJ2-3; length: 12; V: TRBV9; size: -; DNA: TGTGCCAGCAGCGGACTAGCAGATACGCAGTATTTT; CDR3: CASSGLADTQYF
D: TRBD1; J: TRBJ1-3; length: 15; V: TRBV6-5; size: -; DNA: TGTGCCAGCGGCTTCCAGGGGGCGGCTGGAAACACCATATATTTT; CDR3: CASGFQGAAGNTIYF
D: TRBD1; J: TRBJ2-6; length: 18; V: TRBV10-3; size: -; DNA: TGTGCCACCTCCCCGGGGACAGGGGGCGCCCCTGGGGCCAACGTCCTGACTTTC; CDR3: CATSPGTGGAPGANVLTF